The clone carrying this TCR beta chain has ten or more counts. This sample was included in a study of early T cells in non-severe SARS-CoV-2 infection. TCRdb reanalysed the 5' RACE reads using MiXCR and keeps one entry per CDR3 protein. Of under 25,000 distinct CDR3 sequences in the sample, about 5% were seen once. The length of the CDR3 is 13 residues. Germline V gene lookup returns CDR1 SGHVS and CDR2 FNYEAQ. V lost 0 bases to trimming and J lost 3 bases, with 5 bases between them. The rearrangement joins TRBV7-6 to TRBJ1-2; D is undetermined. The receptor was isolated from an adult who was a healthcare worker with PCR-confirmed SARS-CoV-2 infection or an uninfected control (not recorded which). Sequencing input: whole blood. DNA for the CDR3: TGTGCCAGCAGCTTAGCCCGGGACTATGGCTACACCTTC. This encodes CASSLARDYGYTF.